A selection of T cell receptor beta chains follows, all from one sample in a study of shared clonotypes between healthy human individuals. Produced via immunoSEQ multiplex PCR; TCRdb's table is partial and in-frame only. The data show 2 million to 2.5 million clones, approximately 94% seen once. Sequenced material: naive CD4+ T cells sorted from blood. The receptors were sampled from a man aged 18 to 35 in good health. Both conserved end residues are part of each CDR3. The D gene is left open where the match is weak. Only part of the rows carry a size: once, few, many, or a class if the clone is expanded.

clone_size d_call j_call v_call cdr3_aa cdr3_nt
once TRBD1 TRBJ2-2 TRBV7-9 CASSLGDRVSGELFF TGTGCCAGCAGCTTAGGGGACAGGGTTTCCGGGGAGCTGTTTTTT
- - TRBJ2-5 TRBV7-9 CASSLDQGKVSGETQYF TGTGCCAGCAGCTTAGATCAGGGGAAGGTCAGTGGGGAGACCCAGTACTTC
- TRBD1 TRBJ1-6 TRBV5-1 CASSLMSGTVNNSPLHF TGCGCCAGCAGCTTGATGAGCGGGACAGTAAATAATTCACCCCTCCACTTT
- - TRBJ1-1 TRBV19 CASSIGGPNTEAFF TGTGCCAGTAGTATAGGGGGACCTAACACTGAAGCTTTCTTT
- TRBD1 TRBJ1-2 TRBV28 CASSFGDRYYGYTF TGTGCCAGCAGTTTCGGGGACAGGTACTATGGCTACACCTTC
few - TRBJ1-5 TRBV6-1 CASSDGPQHF TGTGCCAGCAGTGACGGGCCCCAGCATTTT
- - TRBJ2-2 TRBV10-1 CASSEFSYGELFF TGCGCCAGCAGTGAGTTTAGTTACGGGGAGCTGTTTTTT
- - TRBJ2-7 TRBV7-9 CASSLYGGDEQYF TGTGCCAGCAGCTTATACGGAGGAGACGAGCAGTACTTC
- TRBD1 TRBJ1-1 TRBV9 CASSGDRGDNTEAFF TGTGCCAGCAGCGGGGACAGGGGAGATAACACTGAAGCTTTCTTT
few - TRBJ1-1 TRBV29-1 CSVDAANTEAFF TGCAGCGTTGACGCGGCGAACACTGAAGCTTTCTTT
- - TRBJ2-7 TRBV5-1 CASSFSYSGGYEQYF TGCGCCAGCAGCTTTAGTTACAGTGGTGGCTACGAGCAGTACTTC
- - TRBJ2-7 TRBV18 CASSLYTGSDEQYF TGTGCCAGCTCACTCTATACAGGGAGCGACGAGCAGTACTTC
- - TRBJ2-1 TRBV29-1 CSAGLGMWDEQFF TGCAGCGCAGGACTGGGGATGTGGGATGAGCAGTTCTTC
- TRBD1 TRBJ2-1 TRBV9 CASSADQGVNNEQFF TGTGCCAGCAGCGCCGATCAGGGGGTTAATAATGAGCAGTTCTTC
- TRBD1 TRBJ1-2 TRBV14 CASSQIGTAAGGYTF TGTGCCAGCAGCCAGATTGGGACAGCCGCCGGTGGCTACACCTTC
- - TRBJ2-7 TRBV19 CASSKTEAYEQYF TGTGCCAGTAGTAAAACAGAAGCCTACGAGCAGTACTTC
- TRBD2 TRBJ2-6 TRBV28 CASSLFSGRASGANVLTF TGTGCCAGCAGTTTATTTAGCGGGAGAGCTTCTGGGGCCAACGTCCTGACTTTC